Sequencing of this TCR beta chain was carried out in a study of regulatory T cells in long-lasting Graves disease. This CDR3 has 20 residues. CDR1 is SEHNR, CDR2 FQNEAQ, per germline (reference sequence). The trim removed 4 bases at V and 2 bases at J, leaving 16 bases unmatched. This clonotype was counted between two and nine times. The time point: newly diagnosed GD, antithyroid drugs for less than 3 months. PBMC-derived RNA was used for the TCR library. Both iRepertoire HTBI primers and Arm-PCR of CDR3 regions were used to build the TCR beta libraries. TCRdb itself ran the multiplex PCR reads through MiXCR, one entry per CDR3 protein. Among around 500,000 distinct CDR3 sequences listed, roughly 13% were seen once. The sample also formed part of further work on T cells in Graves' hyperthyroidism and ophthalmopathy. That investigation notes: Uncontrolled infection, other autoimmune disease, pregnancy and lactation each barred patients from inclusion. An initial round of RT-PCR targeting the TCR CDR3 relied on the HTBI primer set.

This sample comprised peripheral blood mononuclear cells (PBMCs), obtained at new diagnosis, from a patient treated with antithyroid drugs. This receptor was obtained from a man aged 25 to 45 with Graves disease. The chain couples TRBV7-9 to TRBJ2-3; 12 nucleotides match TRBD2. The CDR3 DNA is TGTGCCAGCAGCTCCCCCTCTCGGACTAGCGGGGCCACCCCCACAGATACGCAGTATTTT. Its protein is CASSSPSRTSGATPTDTQYF.